The sequence of this T cell receptor beta chain was determined in a study of blood T cell repertoires in COVID-19. V lost 0 bases to trimming and J lost 8 bases; unmatched junction nucleotides: 8. The CDR3 loop spans 16 amino acids. Germline loops: CDR1 MNHEY, CDR2 SVGAGI. Data came from immunoSEQ multiplex PCR; TCRdb stores just in-frame clones and leaves some out. The table shows approximately 100,000 clones, with roughly 89% occurring only once. The V and J genes are TRBV6-5 and TRBJ2-1; 9 nucleotides agree with TRBD2. The origin of this receptor is an elderly woman with active COVID-19. Input material: peripheral blood. CDR3 in amino acids: CASSYSGGRAVDEQFF. In DNA form, the CDR3 reads TGTGCCAGCAGTTACTCCGGCGGGAGGGCCGTGGATGAGCAGTTCTTC.